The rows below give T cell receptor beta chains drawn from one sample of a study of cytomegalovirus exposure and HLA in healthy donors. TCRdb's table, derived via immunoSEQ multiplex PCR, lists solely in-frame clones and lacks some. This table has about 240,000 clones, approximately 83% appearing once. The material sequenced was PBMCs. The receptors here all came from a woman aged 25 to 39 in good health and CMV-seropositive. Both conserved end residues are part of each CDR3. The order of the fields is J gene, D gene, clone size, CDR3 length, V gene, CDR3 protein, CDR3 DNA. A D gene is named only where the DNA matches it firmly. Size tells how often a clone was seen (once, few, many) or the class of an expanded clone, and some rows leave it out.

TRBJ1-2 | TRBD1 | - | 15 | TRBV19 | CASSLRDSRRDGYTF | TGTGCCAGTAGTCTAAGGGACAGCCGGCGGGATGGCTACACCTTC
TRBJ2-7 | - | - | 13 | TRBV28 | CASRSSVRDEQYF | TGTGCCAGCAGATCCTCCGTTAGAGACGAGCAGTACTTC
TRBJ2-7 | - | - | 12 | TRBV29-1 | CSGQDRDYEQYF | TGCAGCGGACAGGACCGAGACTACGAGCAGTACTTC
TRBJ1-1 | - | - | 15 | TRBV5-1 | CASSLGPGMNTEAFF | TGCGCCAGCAGCTTGGGTCCAGGAATGAACACTGAAGCTTTCTTT
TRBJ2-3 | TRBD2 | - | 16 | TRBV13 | CASSSGTSDSTDTQYF | TGTGCCAGCAGCTCCGGGACTAGCGATAGCACAGATACGCAGTATTTT
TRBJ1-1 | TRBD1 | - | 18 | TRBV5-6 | CASSSRQGAQYGNTEAFF | TGTGCCAGCAGCTCTAGACAGGGGGCGCAGTACGGGAACACTGAAGCTTTCTTT
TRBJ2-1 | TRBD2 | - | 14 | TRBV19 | CASTSDPSYNEQFF | TGTGCCAGCACTAGCGATCCCTCCTACAATGAGCAGTTCTTC
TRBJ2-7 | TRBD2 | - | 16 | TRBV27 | CASSLSWTSISYEQYF | TGTGCCAGCAGTTTGTCCTGGACTAGCATATCCTACGAGCAGTACTTC
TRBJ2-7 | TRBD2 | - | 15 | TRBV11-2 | CASSSLAGGTYEQYF | TGTGCCAGCAGCTCCTTAGCGGGAGGGACCTACGAGCAGTACTTC
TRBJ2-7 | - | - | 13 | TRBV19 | CASSPRDSYEQYF | TGTGCCAGTAGCCCCCGGGACTCCTACGAGCAGTACTTC
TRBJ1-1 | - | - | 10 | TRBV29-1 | CSGLNQEAFF | TGCAGCGGATTAAACCAGGAAGCTTTCTTT
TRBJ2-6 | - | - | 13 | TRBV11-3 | CASGTGEANVLTF | TGTGCCAGCGGCACAGGAGAGGCCAACGTCCTGACTTTC
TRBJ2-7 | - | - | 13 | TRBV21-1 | CASSCTGRHGKYF | TGTGCCAGCAGCTGTACCGGACGGCACGGGAAGTACTTC
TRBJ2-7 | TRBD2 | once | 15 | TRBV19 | CASSNGLAGVYEQYF | TGTGCCAGTAGTAACGGGTTAGCGGGAGTATACGAGCAGTACTTC
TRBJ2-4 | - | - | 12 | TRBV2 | CASSDPRNIQYF | TGTGCCAGCAGTGACCCCAGAAACATTCAGTACTTC
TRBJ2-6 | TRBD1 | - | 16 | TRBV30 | CAWDRGLLIGANVLTF | TGTGCCTGGGACAGGGGGCTATTAATAGGGGCCAACGTCCTGACTTTC
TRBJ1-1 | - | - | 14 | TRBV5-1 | CASSLVGDGTEAFF | TGCGCCAGCAGCTTGGTAGGGGATGGCACTGAAGCTTTCTTT
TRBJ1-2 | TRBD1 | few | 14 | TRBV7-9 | CASSQTGVSYGYTF | TGTGCCAGCAGTCAGACAGGGGTTAGCTATGGCTACACCTTC
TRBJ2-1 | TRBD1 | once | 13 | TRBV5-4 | CASSDAQGQGVFF | TGTGCCAGCAGCGACGCTCAGGGACAGGGGGTGTTCTTC
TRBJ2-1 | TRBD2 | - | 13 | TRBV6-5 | CASARESYNEQFF | TGTGCCAGCGCGCGGGAGAGCTACAATGAGCAGTTCTTC
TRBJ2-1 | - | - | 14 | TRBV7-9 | CASSRGLMYNEQFF | TGTGCCAGCAGCCGCGGACTGATGTACAATGAGCAGTTCTTC
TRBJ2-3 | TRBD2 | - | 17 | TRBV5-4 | CASSSGLAGGQGDTQYF | TGTGCCAGCAGCTCGGGACTAGCGGGAGGGCAAGGAGATACGCAGTATTTT
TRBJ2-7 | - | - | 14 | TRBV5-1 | CASSSGRVAYEQYF | TGCGCCAGCAGCTCCGGGAGAGTCGCGTACGAGCAGTACTTC
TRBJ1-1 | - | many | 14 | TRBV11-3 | CASSLDLGSTEAFF | TGTGCCAGCAGCTTAGATTTGGGGAGCACTGAAGCTTTCTTT
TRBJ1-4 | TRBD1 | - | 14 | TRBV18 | CASSPGQGNEKLFF | TGTGCCAGCTCACCGGGACAGGGCAATGAAAAACTGTTTTTT
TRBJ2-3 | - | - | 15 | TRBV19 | CASSIDQGFTDTQYF | TGTGCCAGTAGTATAGATCAGGGATTCACAGATACGCAGTATTTT
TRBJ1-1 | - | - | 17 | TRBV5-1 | CASSLEGHLRYNTEAFF | TGCGCCAGCAGCTTGGAGGGACACCTGAGGTATAACACTGAAGCTTTCTTT